One and the same sample provided the 12 T cell receptor beta chains below, sequenced in a study of blood T cell repertoires in COVID-19. The table came from immunoSEQ multiplex PCR; TCRdb's copy has only in-frame clones and leaves some out. The sample shows 250,000 to 350,000 clones, 80% to 90% of them seen only once. Input material: peripheral blood. The receptors shown here come from a woman aged 45 to 65 who had recovered from COVID-19.

CDR3 DNA: TGCGCCAGCAGCTTGGCCGCGGGGGCTGGTACAGATACGCAGTATTTT. Its protein is CASSLAAGAGTDTQYF. The chain combines TRBV5-1 with TRBJ2-3; tentative D call: TRBD2 (7 bases). Germline V CDR1 and CDR2: SGHRS, YFSETQ. The V gene lost 0 bases and the J gene lost 3 bases, with 14 bases spanning the gap. This CDR3 region has 16 residues.

This chain connects TRBV24-1 to TRBJ2-1; perhaps TRBD1 as D (5 bases). CDR1 KGHDR and CDR2 SFDVKD come from the germline V gene. V was shortened by 6 bases and J by 0 bases, with 20 bases between the two germline ends. This CDR3 contains 18 residues. This CDR3 reads CATSLPPDKRPSYNEQFF. CDR3 bases: TGTGCCACCAGTCTACCCCCGGACAAACGGCCCTCCTACAATGAGCAGTTCTTC.

This clone was detected only once. The chain recombines TRBV5-1 with TRBJ2-7; TRBD1 might be the D (5 bases). The V gene's germline CDR1 is SGHRS and CDR2 YFSETQ. This CDR3 spans 14 amino acids. V was trimmed by 4 bases and J by 1 base, leaving 12 bases between them. As DNA, the CDR3 is TGCGCCAGCAGCCCTGGACACCTTTCCTACGAGCAGTACTTC. It encodes CASSPGHLSYEQYF.

This chain uses TRBV2 with TRBJ1-4, with a weak D call TRBD1 (6 bases). V was shortened by 4 bases and J by 0 bases, with 9 bases between the two germline ends. Germline CDR1 is SNHLY and CDR2 is FYNNEI. The CDR3 is 15 amino acids. CDR3 nucleotides: TGTGCCAGCAGTGGTGGGACAACAACTAATGAAAAACTGTTTTTT. It codes for CASSGGTTTNEKLFF.

This clone was detected ten times or more. J is TRBJ2-1 and V is TRBV4-1; 9 nucleotides match TRBD2. The CDR3 covers 16 residues. With V trimmed by 2 bases and J by 4 bases, 6 bases remained unmatched. CDR1 MGHRA and CDR2 YSYEKL come from the germline V gene. The CDR3: CASSQPSGRKYNEQFF. The CDR3 DNA reads as TGCGCCAGCAGCCAACCCAGCGGGAGGAAATACAATGAGCAGTTCTTC.

The chain has TRBV7-9 and TRBJ2-7; 9 bases fit TRBD1. Germline lookup yields CDR1 SEHNR and CDR2 FQNEAQ (reference sequence). Losses at the gene ends were 7 bases for V and 5 bases for J; bases not matched to a gene: 9. The CDR3 runs 14 residues. CDR3 sequence reads: CASTPGQGSHEQYF. For the CDR3, the DNA is TGTGCCAGCACCCCGGGACAGGGTTCCCACGAGCAGTACTTC.

The chain carries TRBV27 and TRBJ2-5; no reliable D call. Trimming stripped 6 bases from V and 2 bases from J, with 13 bases between. The germline V gene has CDR1 MNHEY and CDR2 SMNVEV (reference sequence). This CDR3 is built from 14 residues. This chain's CDR3 is CASSLGWQQETQYF. Here the CDR3 DNA reads TGTGCCAGCAGCCTCGGGTGGCAGCAAGAGACCCAGTACTTC.

V usage is TRBV30 and J usage is TRBJ1-1, with 7 bases matching TRBD1. Germline CDR1 GTSNPN, CDR2 SVGIG (reference sequence). The CDR3 extends over 12 amino acids. After removal of 5 bases from V and 11 bases from J, the junction contained 11 bases not matched to a gene. CDR3 DNA sequence: TGTGCCTGGTCCCGGGACAGAAACGAGGCTTTCTTT. It is translated as CAWSRDRNEAFF.

The V call is TRBV28, the J call TRBJ1-1; maybe TRBD1 (6 bases). The ends were cut back, 4 bases at V and 5 bases at J, with 8 bases in the middle. CDR3 length equals 12 residues. Germline-derived CDR1 and CDR2 are MDHEN and SYDVKM. DNA for the CDR3: TGTGCCAGCAGTTGGGGGCGAACTGAAGCTTTCTTT. Translated: CASSWGRTEAFF.

The chain is built from TRBV11-2 and TRBJ1-1; 7 bases agree with TRBD1. The CDR3 is 15 residues long. Germline loops: CDR1 SGHAT, CDR2 FQNNGV. The ends lost 2 bases at V and 4 bases at J; junction bases unmatched: 7. CDR3 bases: TGTGCCAGCAGCTTAAGGCGACAGGGAGGCACTGAAGCTTTCTTT. This gives the protein CASSLRRQGGTEAFF.

The chain employs TRBV28 and TRBJ2-7; D is uncertain. From germline, CDR1 is MDHEN and CDR2 SYDVKM. The CDR3 runs to 16 residues. Trimming cost V 1 base and J 2 bases, with 15 bases left between them. CDR3 sequence: CASSLFSQINPYEQYF. In DNA, the CDR3 is TGTGCCAGCAGTTTATTTTCCCAGATCAATCCCTACGAGCAGTACTTC.

This rearrangement joins TRBV9 to TRBJ1-6; no firm D call. V was shortened by 4 bases and J by 0 bases, with 14 bases between the two germline ends. This CDR3 spans 17 amino acids. Germline V lookup: CDR1 SGDLS, CDR2 YYNGEE. The DNA for the CDR3 is TGTGCCAGCAGCTCCCGGAGGCACCTCTCCTATAATTCACCCCTCCACTTT. This gives the protein CASSSRRHLSYNSPLHF.